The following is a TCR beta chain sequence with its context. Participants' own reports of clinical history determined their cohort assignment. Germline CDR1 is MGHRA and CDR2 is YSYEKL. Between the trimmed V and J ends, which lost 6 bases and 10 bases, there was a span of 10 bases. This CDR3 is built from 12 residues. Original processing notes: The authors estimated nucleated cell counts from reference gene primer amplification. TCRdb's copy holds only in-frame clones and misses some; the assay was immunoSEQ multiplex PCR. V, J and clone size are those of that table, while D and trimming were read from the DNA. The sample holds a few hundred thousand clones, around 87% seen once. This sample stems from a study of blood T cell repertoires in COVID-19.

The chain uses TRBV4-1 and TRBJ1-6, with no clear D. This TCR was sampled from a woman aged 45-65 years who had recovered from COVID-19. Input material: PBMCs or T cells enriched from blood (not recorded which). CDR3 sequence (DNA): TGCGCCAGCAGAAACAGAGAGTCACCCCTCCACTTT. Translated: CASRNRESPLHF.